The rows below give T cell receptor beta chains drawn from one sample of a study of blood T cell repertoires in COVID-19. Using immunoSEQ multiplex PCR, the repertoire was profiled, and TCRdb retains in-frame clones only, with some absent. Seen here are under 250,000 clones, around 90% observed once, and the top ten hold 1.2%. The specimen was peripheral blood. The receptors originated from a man in his thirties or forties with acute or convalescent COVID-19. Each CDR3 is given with its conserved first and last residue. D genes are given only for firm matches. Size is omitted from some rows. Given values are once, few, many or a class for expanded clones.

cdr3_length j_call clone_size v_call d_call cdr3_aa cdr3_nt
14 TRBJ2-7 - TRBV10-2 - CASSSLSVSYEQYF TGCGCCAGCAGTTCTCTATCCGTTTCTTACGAGCAGTACTTC
14 TRBJ2-2 few TRBV7-9 TRBD1 CASSRDRNTGELFF TGTGCCAGCAGCCGGGACAGGAACACCGGGGAGCTGTTTTTT
14 TRBJ1-2 - TRBV18 - CASSPSGQLNGYTF TGTGCCAGCTCACCATCAGGCCAGCTCAATGGCTACACCTTC
15 TRBJ1-6 - TRBV6-6 - CASHATGTQNSPLHF TGTGCCAGCCATGCGACGGGTACTCAAAATTCACCCCTCCACTTT
16 TRBJ1-4 - TRBV4-2 TRBD1 CASSGTGALTNEKLFF TGTGCCAGCAGTGGTACAGGGGCGTTAACTAATGAAAAACTGTTTTTT
13 TRBJ2-7 once TRBV19 TRBD2 CASKGGLDYEQYF TGTGCCAGTAAGGGGGGACTAGACTACGAGCAGTACTTC
14 TRBJ2-7 - TRBV9 - CASSVGSEVYEQYF TGTGCCAGCAGCGTAGGCAGTGAGGTCTACGAGCAGTACTTC
13 TRBJ1-2 - TRBV29-1 TRBD1 CSVLTGPIYGYTF TGCAGCGTACTGACAGGGCCGATCTATGGCTACACCTTC
14 TRBJ1-3 - TRBV5-1 - CASSLESSGNTIYF TGCGCCAGCAGCTTGGAGAGCTCTGGAAACACCATATATTTT
16 TRBJ2-4 - TRBV6-5 - CASSYSIGGARNIQYF TGTGCCAGCAGTTACTCGATTGGGGGGGCCAGAAACATTCAGTACTTC
14 TRBJ1-4 - TRBV2 - CASRRGATNEKLFF TGTGCCAGCAGGAGAGGAGCAACTAATGAAAAACTGTTTTTT
18 TRBJ2-5 - TRBV27 TRBD2 CASSPGRVAGGGQETQYF TGTGCCAGCAGCCCTGGGAGGGTAGCGGGAGGTGGGCAAGAGACCCAGTACTTC
16 TRBJ2-5 - TRBV19 TRBD2 CASSSLGRTSGSTQYF TGTGCCAGTAGTTCTCTGGGGAGGACTAGCGGTTCGACCCAGTACTTC
15 TRBJ2-2 - TRBV27 TRBD1 CASSLGQANTGELFF TGTGCCAGCAGTCTTGGACAGGCGAACACCGGGGAGCTGTTTTTT